The T cell receptor beta chain under discussion was sequenced for a study of molecular identifiers for immune sequencing clone quantification. The overall study: Split five ways in replicates, RNA from approximately 20,000 or 98,000 naive CD8 cells had four portions sequenced.

Germline CDR1 and CDR2: MNHEY and SVGEGT. Trimming shortened V by 6 bases and J by 6 bases, and 4 bases separated the two germline ends. The CDR3 spans 10 residues. Naive CD8 library inputs spanned roughly 20,000 to 1,100,000 sorted cells and 10%, 30% or 50% RNA. CD8+CD4-CCR7+CD45RA+ sorting gave the naive CD8 T cells. Notes on the study in general: Sizes of highly expanded clones could be underestimated through identical TCRs sharing a barcode.

This clonotype was seen many times. Its antigen remains unknown. TCRdb processed the PCR reads anew with MiXCR; each CDR3 protein has one entry. The sample shows about 510,000 distinct CDR3 sequences, approximately 25% of them seen only once. The sequence was collected from a human donor in good health. Some libraries in this study had Jurkat cell RNA spiked in. The sample comprised naive CD8+ T cells from blood, with Jurkat cell RNA spiked in. The subset is: FACS-sorted CD8+CD4-CCR7+CD45RA+ naive T cells. This rearrangement joins TRBV6-2 or TRBV6-3 to TRBJ2-3; D ambiguous. The CDR3 region has the DNA TGTGCCAGCAGCTCGGATACGCAGTATTTT. This sequence encodes CASSSDTQYF.